This T cell receptor (beta chain) derives from a study of regulatory T cells in long-lasting Graves disease. Overall study findings and caveats: Exclusively peripheral blood, rather than thyroid tissue, was studied.

The table lists this clonotype with many counts. Antigen: not known. The time point was: persistent/refractory GD, antithyroid drugs over 5 years with positive TRAb. Extracted PBMC RNA gave rise to the TCR library. Construction of TCR beta libraries relied on iRepertoire HTBI primers and on Arm-PCR targeting CDR3 regions. From the multiplex PCR reads, TCRdb called clonotypes with MiXCR, one entry per CDR3 protein. The sample includes a few hundred thousand distinct CDR3 sequences, under 25% of them seen just once. V shed 5 bases and J shed 3 bases, with 10 bases lying between them. Germline V gene sequence: CDR1 MDHEN, CDR2 SYDVKM. This CDR3 is built from 13 residues.

The receptor comes from a female donor with Graves disease. The rearrangement links TRBV28 to TRBJ1-2; D is undetermined. Sequenced here: peripheral blood mononuclear cells (PBMCs), sampled when the disease was refractory, from a patient treated with antithyroid drugs. Written as DNA, the CDR3 is TGTGCCAGCAGTCCCGGACTCGACTATGGCTACACCTTC. It translates to CASSPGLDYGYTF.